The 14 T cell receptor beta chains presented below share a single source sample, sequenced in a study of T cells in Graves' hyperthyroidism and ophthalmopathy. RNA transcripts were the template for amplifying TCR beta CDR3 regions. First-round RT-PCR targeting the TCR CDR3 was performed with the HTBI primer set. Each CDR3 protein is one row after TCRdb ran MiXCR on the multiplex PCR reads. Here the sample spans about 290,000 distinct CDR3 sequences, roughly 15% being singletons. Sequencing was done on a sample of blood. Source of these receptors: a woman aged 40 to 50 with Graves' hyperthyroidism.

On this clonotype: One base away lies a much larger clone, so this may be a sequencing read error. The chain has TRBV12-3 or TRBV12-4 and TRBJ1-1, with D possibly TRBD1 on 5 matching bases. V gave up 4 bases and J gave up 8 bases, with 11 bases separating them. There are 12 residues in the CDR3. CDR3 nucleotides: TGTGCCAGCAGTTCCGGGACGGCGGAAGCTTTCTTT. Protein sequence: CASSSGTAEAFF.

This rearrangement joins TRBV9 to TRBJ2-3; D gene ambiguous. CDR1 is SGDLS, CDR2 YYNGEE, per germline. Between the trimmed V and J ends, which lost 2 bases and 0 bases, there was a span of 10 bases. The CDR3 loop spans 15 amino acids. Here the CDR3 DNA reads TGTGCCAGCAGCGTTAATTCAGATAGCACAGATACGCAGTATTTT. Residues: CASSVNSDSTDTQYF.

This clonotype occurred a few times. The DNA for the CDR3 is TGTGCCAGCAGCGAGTCACCTACCGGGAATGAAAAACTGTTTTTT. Translated: CASSESPTGNEKLFF. J is TRBJ1-4 and V is TRBV9; D is unresolved. V was clipped by 3 bases and J by 5 bases, with 14 bases between them. CDR3 length: 15 residues. CDR1 is SGDLS and CDR2 is YYNGEE in the germline V gene.

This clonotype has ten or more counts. The CDR3 here is CASSPRQGFGTEAFF. CDR3 nucleotide sequence: TGCGCCAGCAGCCCTCGACAGGGCTTTGGAACTGAAGCTTTCTTT. The chain recombines TRBV5-1 with TRBJ1-1; 7 bases are shared with TRBD1. V trimming: 4 bases; J trimming: 5 bases; junction bases outside the gene matches: 11. The CDR3 runs 15 residues. CDR1 and CDR2 (germline): SGHRS, YFSETQ.

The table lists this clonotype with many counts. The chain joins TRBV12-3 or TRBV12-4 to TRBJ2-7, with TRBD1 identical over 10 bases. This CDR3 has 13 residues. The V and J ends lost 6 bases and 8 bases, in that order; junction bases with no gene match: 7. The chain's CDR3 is CASRTGGQFQQYF. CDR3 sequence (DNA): TGTGCCAGCAGGACAGGGGGCCAATTTCAGCAGTACTTC.

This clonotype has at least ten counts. The CDR3 DNA reads TGTGCCAGCAGTGAAATGGACACAACTAATGAAAAACTGTTTTTT. Translation: CASSEMDTTNEKLFF. The V call is TRBV6-1, the J call TRBJ1-4; tentative D call: TRBD1 (5 bases). The CDR3 length is 15 residues. Germline V gene lookup returns CDR1 MNHNS and CDR2 SASEGT. V was shortened by 2 bases and J by 0 bases, with 7 bases between the two germline ends.

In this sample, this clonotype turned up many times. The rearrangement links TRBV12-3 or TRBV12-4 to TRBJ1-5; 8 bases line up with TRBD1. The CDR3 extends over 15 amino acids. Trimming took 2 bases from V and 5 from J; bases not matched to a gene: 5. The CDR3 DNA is TGTGCCAGCAGTTTAACAGGGGGAGCGGATCAGCCCCAGCATTTT. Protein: CASSLTGGADQPQHF.

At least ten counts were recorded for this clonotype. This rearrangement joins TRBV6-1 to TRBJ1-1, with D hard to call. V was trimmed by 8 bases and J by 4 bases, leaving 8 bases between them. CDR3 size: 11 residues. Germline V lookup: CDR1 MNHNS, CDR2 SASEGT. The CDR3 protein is CASGRGTEAFF. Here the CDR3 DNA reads TGTGCCAGCGGTAGAGGCACTGAAGCTTTCTTT.

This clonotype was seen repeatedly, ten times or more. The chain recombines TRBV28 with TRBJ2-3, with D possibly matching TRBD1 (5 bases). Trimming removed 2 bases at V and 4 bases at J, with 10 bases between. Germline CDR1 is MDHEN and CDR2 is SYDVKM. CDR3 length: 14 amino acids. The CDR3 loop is CASSLTGRADTQYF. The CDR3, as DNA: TGTGCCAGCAGTTTAACAGGTCGGGCAGATACGCAGTATTTT. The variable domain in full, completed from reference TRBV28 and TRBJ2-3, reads DVKVTQSSRYLVKRTGEKVFLECVQDMDHENMFWYRQDPGLGLRLIYFSYDVKMKEKGDIPEGYSVSREKKERFSLILESASTNQTSMYLCASSLTGRADTQYFGPGTRLTVL.

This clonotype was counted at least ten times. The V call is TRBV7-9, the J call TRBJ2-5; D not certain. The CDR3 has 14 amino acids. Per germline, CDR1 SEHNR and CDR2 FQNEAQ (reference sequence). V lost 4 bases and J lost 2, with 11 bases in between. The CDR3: CASSYSGRQETQYF. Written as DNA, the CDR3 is TGTGCCAGCAGCTATTCGGGCCGGCAAGAGACCCAGTACTTC.

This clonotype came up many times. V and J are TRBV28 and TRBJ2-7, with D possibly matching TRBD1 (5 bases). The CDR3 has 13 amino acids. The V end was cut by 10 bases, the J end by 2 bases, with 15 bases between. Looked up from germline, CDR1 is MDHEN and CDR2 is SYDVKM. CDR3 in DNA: TGTGCCACGCTCAGGGCTTCACCCTACGAGCAGTACTTC. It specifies CATLRASPYEQYF.

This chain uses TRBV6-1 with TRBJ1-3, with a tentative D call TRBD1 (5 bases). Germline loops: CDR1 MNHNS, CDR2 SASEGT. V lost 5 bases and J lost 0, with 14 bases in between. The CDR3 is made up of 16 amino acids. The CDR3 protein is CASSRSGRFSGNTIYF. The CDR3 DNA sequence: TGTGCCAGCAGTAGATCGGGACGTTTCTCTGGAAACACCATATATTTT.

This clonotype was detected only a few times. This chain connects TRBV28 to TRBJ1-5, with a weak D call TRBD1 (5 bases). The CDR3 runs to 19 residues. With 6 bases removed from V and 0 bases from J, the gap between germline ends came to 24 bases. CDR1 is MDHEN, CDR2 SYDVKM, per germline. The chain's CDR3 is CASSPLGPRGLYSNQPQHF. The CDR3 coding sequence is TGTGCCAGCAGCCCCCTAGGGCCCCGGGGCCTTTATAGCAATCAGCCCCAGCATTTT.

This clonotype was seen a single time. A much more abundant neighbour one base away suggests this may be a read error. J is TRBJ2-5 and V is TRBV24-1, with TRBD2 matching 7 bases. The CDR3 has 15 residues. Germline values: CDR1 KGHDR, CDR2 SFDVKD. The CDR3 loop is CATSPGTTSRETKYF. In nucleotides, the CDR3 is TGTGCCACTAGCCCGGGGACTACCTCTCGGGAGACCAAGTACTTC.